This T cell receptor (beta chain) was retrieved from a study of spatial heterogeneity in lung cancer (dated by TCRdb to the late 2010s). Regarding the research as a whole: The donors were around 69 patients from the lung TRACERx cohort who had early-stage, untreated non-small cell lung cancer. Follow-up PBMC samples were sequenced whenever available, with the median time to follow-up being approximately two years after resection. More beta-chain than alpha-chain transcripts were consistently detected, likely reflecting higher beta-chain transcript abundance. In the raw uncorrected reads, each unique combination of TCR and UMI appeared more than ten times on average. In non-small cell lung cancer, the study quantitatively compared TCR alpha and beta repertoires across several tumor regions, matched nontumor lung, and blood. Nonsynonymous mutation counts, determined by whole-exome sequencing of tumor tissue, were related to features of the TCR repertoire. At surgery, both alpha and beta chains were TCR-sequenced in about 200 tumor regions, approximately 64 matched nontumor lung samples and 56 PBMC samples. The investigation overall reported the following: Only about 14 patients were included in comparisons of baseline and follow-up blood repertoires. Confirming at a functional level the hypothesis that regional TCRs recognize regional mutations was considered to require additional single-cell paired TCR alpha and beta sequencing. Ubiquitous expanded tumor TCRs were detected in blood more often at tumor resection than at routine follow-up.

A few counts support this clonotype. It has no known antigen specificity. No base-level quality is on record; no much larger clone is a single base apart. The sample's time point label, decoded: blood at routine non-recurrence follow-up after resection. For TCR sequencing, whole RNA was extracted from tumor and nontumor lung tissue, or from cryopreserved PBMC samples, and no cell sorting was done. Only patients with enough RNA available from two or more tumor regions were chosen for TCR sequencing. Receptors were amplified or captured by 5' RACE. The listed sequencing device is NextSeq 500. The TCR library protocol attached a unique molecular identifier to each TCR cDNA molecule to allow correction of PCR and sequencing errors. In the paper's pipeline: Decombinator tools were used for TCR identification, UMI-based error correction and CDR3 extraction. Expanded TCRs were defined as those above a frequency of 2 per 1,000, corresponding to the top 1% of the tumor frequency distribution. Each repertoire was subsampled 100 times to 5,000 TCRs, after which Renyi diversity was computed with the R vegan package. CDR3 similarity networks were constructed using string-kernel similarity of amino acid triplets, with links drawn between CDR3s whose pairwise similarity was above 0.82. TCRdb reran the public reads through fastp at Q25 and MiXCR, keeping productive beta chains. Each CDR3 protein appears once, grouped with its most common genes and DNA. The V and J calls were determined by TCRdb, not by the authors. The sample table lists 85,000 to 100,000 distinct CDR3 sequences, 15% to 20% of them with a count of one. The top ten constitute 20% to 25% of the sample.

CDR1 and CDR2, per the germline V gene (reference sequence), are DFQATT and SNEGSKA. From cysteine to phenylalanine, the CDR3 is 15 amino acids long. The read is trimmed to its CDR3 DNA, 45 bases read in frame from base 1. V is cut by 5 bases and J by 0 bases, and the space between the germline ends is 16 bases. The TCR sequence derives from a male donor with early-stage non-small cell lung cancer. Sequences were derived from PBMCs, sampled at follow-up. The chain is encoded by TRBV20-1 joined to TRBJ2-5; no D gene call is confident. In nucleotide form, the sequence is TGCAGTGCTCCACTGATGGGCAGGTACCAAGAGACCCAGTACTTC. Its product reads: CSAPLMGRYQETQYF.